The TCR beta chain described here comes from a study of T cells in Graves' hyperthyroidism and ophthalmopathy. Findings and limits, study-wide: Researchers found most expanded thyroid clonotypes above 0.001 in blood as well. Ophthalmopathy, as predicted by the model, came a median roughly 6.5 months after the prediction.

Amplified TCR beta CDR3 regions derived from RNA transcripts. During a first-round RT-PCR of the TCR CDR3, the HTBI primer set was used. TCRdb reanalysed the multiplex PCR reads using MiXCR and keeps one entry per CDR3 protein. The sample comprises a few hundred thousand distinct CDR3 sequences, 15% of which are singletons, and approximately 19% rests with the top ten. About this clonotype itself: Its matching antigen is unknown. This sequence may be a read error, since a much larger clone differs from it by one base.

The CDR3 extends over 15 amino acids. Germline V CDR1 and CDR2: SGHTA, FQGNSA. The specimen was blood. V usage is TRBV7-2 and J usage is TRBJ2-5, with 7 bases matching TRBD2. This clonotype originated in a woman aged 60-70 years with Graves' ophthalmopathy. The CDR3 DNA is TGTGCCACCAGCTCCGGGGGGTTCGACCAAGAGACCCAGTACTTC. This translates into CATSSGGFDQETQYF.